Described below is a single TCR beta chain sequence and its context. Because it lacks the conserved phenylalanine or tryptophan at the end, this CDR3 is likely a read error. A primer in the constant region served to generate TCR beta cDNA from approximately 450 ng of total RNA. What produced the TCR beta libraries was three nested multiplex PCR rounds using slightly modified ARM-PCR. TRBV1-TRBV30 forward primers paired with a C-beta reverse primer were used in the first two PCR rounds, which ran 9 to 10 cycles each. MiXCR, run by TCRdb on the multiplex PCR reads, gives a single entry per CDR3 protein. The sample includes around 60,000 distinct CDR3 sequences, about two thirds of them seen just once. Starting material for RNA and DNA co-extraction consisted of about 19-32 mg of unsorted bulk tissue. The data were obtained in a study of tumor-infiltrating lymphocytes in primary liver carcinoma. CDR1 is MNHEY, CDR2 SVGEGT, per germline. V shed 0 bases and J shed 8 bases, with 20 bases lying between them. The CDR3 has 17 residues.

The V and J genes are TRBV6-2 or TRBV6-3 and TRBJ2-1, with D hard to call. The specimen sequenced was liver tumor tissue from sampling region 4. The subset is: tumor region T4, right-lateral pole. The sequence came from a man aged 40-50 years with primary liver carcinoma and hepatitis B virus infection. This chain's CDR3 is CASSYSIKRLNGDEQFL. The DNA for the CDR3 is TGTGCCAGCAGTTACTCTATAAAGCGACTCAATGGGGATGAGCAGTTCTTA.